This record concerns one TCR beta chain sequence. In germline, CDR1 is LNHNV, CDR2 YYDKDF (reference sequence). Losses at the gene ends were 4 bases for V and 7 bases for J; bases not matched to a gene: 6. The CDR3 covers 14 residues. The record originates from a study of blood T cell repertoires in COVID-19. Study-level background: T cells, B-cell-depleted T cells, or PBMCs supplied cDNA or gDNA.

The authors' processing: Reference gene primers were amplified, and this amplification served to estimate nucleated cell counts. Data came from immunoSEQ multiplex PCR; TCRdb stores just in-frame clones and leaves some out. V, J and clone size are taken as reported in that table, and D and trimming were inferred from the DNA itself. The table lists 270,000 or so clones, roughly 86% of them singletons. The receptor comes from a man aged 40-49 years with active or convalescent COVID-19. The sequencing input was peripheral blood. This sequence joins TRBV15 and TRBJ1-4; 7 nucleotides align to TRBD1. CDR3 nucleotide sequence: TGTGCCACCAGCAAACCTTCAGGGGGTGAAAAACTGTTTTTT. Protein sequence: CATSKPSGGEKLFF.